The 23 T cell receptor beta chains below come from one sample, sequenced in a study of cytotoxic CD8 clonotypes in ibrutinib-treated CLL. The data were produced by immunoSEQ multiplex PCR, yet TCRdb's version contains in-frame clones alone and is incomplete. This table holds 250,000 to 350,000 clones, approximately 76% found once. This sample comprised PBMCs, obtained at disease progression, from a patient treated with ibrutinib. Source of these receptors: a human donor with chronic lymphocytic leukemia.

V is TRBV9 and J is TRBJ2-1; 8 positions agree with TRBD2. CDR3 length: 16 amino acids. The V segment lost 3 bases and the J segment 0 bases; nucleotides outside the gene matches: 5. Germline V CDR1 and CDR2: SGDLS, YYNGEE. CDR3 residues: CASSDSAGDSYNEQFF. The CDR3 region has the DNA TGTGCCAGCAGCGACTCAGCGGGGGACTCCTACAATGAGCAGTTCTTC.

The rearrangement joins TRBV5-6 to TRBJ2-3, with a weak D call TRBD2 (5 bases). Germline CDR1 is SGHDT and CDR2 is YYEEEE. V lost 1 base and J lost 7, with 13 bases in between. CDR3 length: 14 residues. The CDR3 DNA sequence: TGTGCCAGCAGCTTGCCCCGGAGGAATCATACGCAGTATTTT. This encodes CASSLPRRNHTQYF.

CDR3 amino acids: CASSVLGARGNTEAFF. Here the CDR3 DNA reads TGTGCCAGCAGCGTACTGGGGGCGCGGGGGAACACTGAAGCTTTCTTT. The chain uses TRBV9 and TRBJ1-1; a possible D gene is TRBD1 (6 bases). The CDR3 runs 16 residues. Per germline, CDR1 SGDLS and CDR2 YYNGEE. Trimming took off 1 base at V and 1 base at J, with 14 bases between the two ends. Full variable domain (rest looked up from reference TRBV9 and TRBJ1-1): DSGVTQTPKHLITATGQRVTLRCSPRSGDLSVYWYQQSLDQGLQFLIQYYNGEERAKGNILERFSAQQFPDLHSELNLSSLELGDSALYFCASSVLGARGNTEAFFGQGTRLTVV.

There are a few counts of this clone. The chain carries TRBV7-9 and TRBJ2-7, with 11 bases matching TRBD2. This CDR3 spans 13 amino acids. CDR1 and CDR2 (germline): SEHNR, FQNEAQ (reference sequence). V was clipped by 7 bases and J by 9 bases; unmatched bases: 8. CDR3 bases: TGTGCCAGCAAGGTAGCGGGAGGGCCGTGGCAGTACTTC. Its protein product is CASKVAGGPWQYF.

This clone was seen only once. The chain links TRBV5-4 to TRBJ2-3; tentatively, D is TRBD1 (6 bases). This CDR3 contains 16 residues. The germline gives CDR1 SGHNT, CDR2 YYREEE (reference sequence). With 8 bases removed from V and 1 base from J, the gap between germline ends came to 20 bases. This CDR3 is CASGESTGPGTDTQYF. For the CDR3, the DNA is TGTGCCAGTGGAGAGAGCACAGGGCCCGGCACAGATACGCAGTATTTT.

The chain recombines TRBV11-2 with TRBJ2-4; D is unclear. Germline CDR1 SGHAT, CDR2 FQNNGV. V was pared by 1 base and J by 2 bases, with 6 bases between. This CDR3 is built from 14 residues. The CDR3 sequence: CASSLGGSKNIQYF. DNA of the CDR3: TGTGCCAGCAGCTTAGGAGGATCCAAAAACATTCAGTACTTC.

CDR3 region: CASRGRALQETQYF. For the CDR3, the DNA is TGTGCCAGCAGGGGTAGGGCGCTTCAAGAGACCCAGTACTTC. V usage is TRBV2 and J usage is TRBJ2-5; D not certain. The CDR3 is made up of 14 amino acids. The V gene's germline CDR1 is SNHLY and CDR2 FYNNEI. V shed 6 bases and J shed 2 bases, with 13 bases lying between them.

CDR3 sequence reads: CASIVGQGSYEQYF. The CDR3 nucleotides are TGTGCCAGCATAGTAGGTCAGGGGAGCTACGAGCAGTACTTC. The V and J genes are TRBV6-1 and TRBJ2-7; maybe TRBD1 (6 bases). Trimming cost V 7 bases and J 3 bases, with 16 bases left between them. The CDR3 sequence is 14 residues long. Germline CDR1 reads MNHNS; CDR2 reads SASEGT.

The chain couples TRBV2 to TRBJ1-6; a weak D match, TRBD1 (6 bases). V was clipped by 4 bases and J by 3 bases, with 16 bases between them. The germline V gene encodes CDR1 SNHLY and CDR2 FYNNEI. CDR3 size: 17 residues. CDR3 residues: CASSVIPADSYNSPLHF. CDR3 coding DNA: TGTGCCAGCAGTGTAATACCAGCGGACAGCTATAATTCACCCCTCCACTTT. Combining the CDR3 with reference TRBV2 and TRBJ1-6 gives the whole variable domain EPEVTQTPSHQVTQMGQEVILRCVPISNHLYFYWYRQILGQKVEFLVSFYNNEISEKSEIFDDQFSVERPDGSNFTLKIRSTKLEDSAMYFCASSVIPADSYNSPLHFGNGTRLTVT.

The rearrangement links TRBV29-1 to TRBJ2-7, with D possibly being TRBD2 (6 bases). The V end lost 3 bases, the J end lost 2 bases, and 14 bases lay between the germline ends. This CDR3 has 14 residues. In germline, CDR1 is SQVTM, CDR2 ANQGSEA. In DNA form, the CDR3 reads TGCAGCGTTGACGACGGGAGTCCTACCTACGAGCAGTACTTC. This gives the protein CSVDDGSPTYEQYF.

V is TRBV7-9 and J is TRBJ2-1; 7 bases align to TRBD1. The CDR3 has 15 amino acids. V shed 5 bases, J shed 3 bases, and the junction held 7 bases outside the gene matches. The germline V gene has CDR1 SEHNR and CDR2 FQNEAQ (reference sequence). The CDR3 DNA sequence: TGTGCCAGCAGCCCCGACAGGGTTCGCTACAATGAGCAGTTCTTC. Protein product: CASSPDRVRYNEQFF.

The gene calls are TRBV9 and TRBJ2-5; D tentatively reads TRBD1 or TRBD2 (7 bases each). Germline V lookup: CDR1 SGDLS, CDR2 YYNGEE. The CDR3 spans 19 residues. Trimming removed 3 bases from V and 1 base from J, with 25 bases in between. CDR3 protein: CASSEQGQDRTRPQETQYF. DNA for the CDR3: TGTGCCAGCAGCGAGCAAGGACAGGATAGGACTAGGCCCCAAGAGACCCAGTACTTC.

This clone was seen a single time. This chain joins TRBV27 and TRBJ2-7; D remains ambiguous. Trimming removed 3 bases from V and 4 bases from J, with 10 bases in between. Germline-derived CDR1 and CDR2 are MNHEY and SMNVEV (reference sequence). This CDR3 is 13 amino acids long. CDR3 coding DNA: TGTGCCAGCAGTTTTTCCGTGGGTTACGAGCAGTACTTC. As protein: CASSFSVGYEQYF.

The genes are TRBV11-2 and TRBJ2-1, with 8 bases aligning to TRBD2. The germline gives CDR1 SGHAT, CDR2 FQNNGV. V was pared by 2 bases and J by 4 bases, with 7 bases of the junction left unmatched. The CDR3 is 16 amino acids. The CDR3 sequence is CASSLSPSGHYNEQFF. The CDR3 region has the DNA TGTGCCAGCAGCTTAAGTCCTAGCGGGCATTACAATGAGCAGTTCTTC.

The rearrangement joins TRBV5-1 to TRBJ1-6; TRBD1 aligns across 10 bases. The ends lost 3 bases at V and 11 bases at J; junction bases unmatched: 5. The CDR3 is 14 residues long. Germline V gene sequence: CDR1 SGHRS, CDR2 YFSETQ. The CDR3 region is CASSSGTGATPLHF. CDR3 nucleotide sequence: TGCGCCAGCAGCTCGGGGACAGGGGCGACACCCCTCCACTTT.

The rearrangement links TRBV19 to TRBJ1-5; TRBD1 aligns across 7 bases. The CDR3 extends over 14 amino acids. Germline V lookup: CDR1 LNHDA, CDR2 SQIVND (reference sequence). V lost 4 bases, J lost 3 bases, and 3 bases stayed unmatched. CDR3 in DNA: TGTGCCAGTAGTACCACAGGGGACAATCAGCCCCAGCATTTT. It translates to CASSTTGDNQPQHF.

The chain uses TRBV5-6 and TRBJ2-1; 8 nucleotides line up with TRBD2. Germline lookup yields CDR1 SGHDT and CDR2 YYEEEE. The V gene end was trimmed by 9 bases and the J gene end by 2 bases; junction bases not matched to a gene: 10. The CDR3 loop spans 15 amino acids. For the CDR3, the DNA is TGTGCCATTGGAAAGGGGGGACTAGCCTACAATGAGCAGTTCTTC. Translating it yields CAIGKGGLAYNEQFF.

V usage is TRBV27 and J usage is TRBJ1-2; tentative D call: TRBD1 (5 bases). CDR1 is MNHEY, CDR2 SMNVEV, per germline (reference sequence). V lost 3 bases and J lost 7, with 12 bases in between. The CDR3 loop spans 13 amino acids. CDR3 sequence reads: CASSFRGVLGYTF. Written as DNA, the CDR3 is TGTGCCAGCAGTTTTAGGGGTGTTCTTGGCTACACCTTC.

V gene TRBV5-1 combines with J gene TRBJ2-3; D gene unclear. CDR3 size: 14 residues. Germline CDR1 SGHRS, CDR2 YFSETQ. Trimming took off 0 bases at V and 3 bases at J, with 8 bases between the two ends. CDR3 in DNA: TGCGCCAGCAGCTTGGGGGTACGGACAGATACGCAGTATTTT. It yields the protein CASSLGVRTDTQYF. Looking up the rest from reference TRBV5-1 and TRBJ2-3 gives the full variable domain: KAGVTQTPRYLIKTRGQQVTLSCSPISGHRSVSWYQQTPGQGLQFLFEYFSETQRNKGNFPGRFSGRQFSNSRSEMNVSTLELGDSALYLCASSLGVRTDTQYFGPGTRLTVL.

This clone was found a few times. The V and J genes are TRBV5-6 and TRBJ2-7; D may be TRBD1 or TRBD2 (6 bases each). The CDR3 is 13 amino acids. V lost 4 bases, J lost 3 bases, and 11 bases lay in between. CDR1 and CDR2 (germline): SGHDT, YYEEEE. The CDR3 nucleotides read TGTGCCAGCAGCACAGGGACTCACTACGAGCAGTACTTC. It yields the protein CASSTGTHYEQYF.

The gene calls are TRBV14 and TRBJ2-5, with 8 nucleotides matching TRBD2. V shed 2 bases, J shed 4 bases, and the junction held 3 bases outside the gene matches. This CDR3 has 14 amino acids. Germline CDR1 is SGHDN and CDR2 is FVKESK. CDR3 sequence: CASSQRGGRETQYF. The CDR3 nucleotides are TGTGCCAGCAGCCAACGGGGGGGCCGAGAGACCCAGTACTTC. The entire variable domain, with the rest obtained from reference TRBV14 and TRBJ2-5, is as follows: EAGVTQFPSHSVIEKGQTVTLRCDPISGHDNLYWYRRVMGKEIKFLLHFVKESKQDESGMPNNRFLAERTGGTYSTLKVQPAELEDSGVYFCASSQRGGRETQYFGPGTRLLVL.

This chain joins TRBV7-6 and TRBJ2-1; tentatively, D is TRBD2 (5 bases). Per germline, CDR1 SGHVS and CDR2 FNYEAQ. V lost 5 bases and J 7 bases, leaving 9 bases between the germline ends. The CDR3 is 12 residues long. The DNA for the CDR3 is TGTGCCAGCAGCCTGAGGGCGAATGAGCAGTTCTTC. Translation: CASSLRANEQFF. Full variable domain (remainder filled in from reference TRBV7-6 and TRBJ2-1): GAGVSQSPRYKVTKRGQDVALRCDPISGHVSLYWYRQALGQGPEFLTYFNYEAQQDKSGLPNDRFSAERPEGSISTLTIQRTEQRDSAMYRCASSLRANEQFFGPGTRLTVL.

This chain connects TRBV7-7 to TRBJ2-3; 10 nucleotides line up with TRBD1. From germline, CDR1 is SSHAT and CDR2 FNYEAQ (reference sequence). The trim removed 9 bases at V and 4 bases at J, leaving 7 bases unmatched. This CDR3 has 14 residues. CDR3 nucleotide sequence: TGTGCCAGTTCACCGGGACAGGGGTCAGATACGCAGTATTTT. It yields the protein CASSPGQGSDTQYF.